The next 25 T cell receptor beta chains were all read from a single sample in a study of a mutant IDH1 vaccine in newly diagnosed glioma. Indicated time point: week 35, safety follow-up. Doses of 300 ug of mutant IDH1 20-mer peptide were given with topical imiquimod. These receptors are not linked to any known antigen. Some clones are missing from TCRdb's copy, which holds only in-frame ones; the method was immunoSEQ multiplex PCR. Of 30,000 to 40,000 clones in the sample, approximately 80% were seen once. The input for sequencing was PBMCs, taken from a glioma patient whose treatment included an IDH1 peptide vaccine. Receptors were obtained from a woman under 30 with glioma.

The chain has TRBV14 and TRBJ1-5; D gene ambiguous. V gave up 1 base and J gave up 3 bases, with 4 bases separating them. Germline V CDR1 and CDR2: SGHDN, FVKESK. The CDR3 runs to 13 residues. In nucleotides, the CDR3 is TGTGCCAGCAGCCAAGGTGCCAATCAGCCCCAGCATTTT. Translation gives CASSQGANQPQHF.

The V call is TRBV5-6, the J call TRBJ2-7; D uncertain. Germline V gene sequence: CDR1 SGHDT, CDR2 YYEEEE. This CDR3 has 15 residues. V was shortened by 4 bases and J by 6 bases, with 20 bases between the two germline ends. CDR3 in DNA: TGTGCCAGCAGCCGGACCGTTGGGGTGTACGGCGAGCAGTACTTC. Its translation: CASSRTVGVYGEQYF.

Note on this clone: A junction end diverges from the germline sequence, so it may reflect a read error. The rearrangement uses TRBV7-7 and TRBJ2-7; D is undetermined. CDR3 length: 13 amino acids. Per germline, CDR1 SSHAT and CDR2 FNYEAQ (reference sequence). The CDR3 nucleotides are TGTGCTAGCAGCTTAGGGTGGTCCTACGAGCAGTACTTC. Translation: CASSLGWSYEQYF.

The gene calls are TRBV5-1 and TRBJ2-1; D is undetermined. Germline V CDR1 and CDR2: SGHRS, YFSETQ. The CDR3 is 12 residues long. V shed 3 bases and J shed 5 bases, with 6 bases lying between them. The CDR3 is CASSWRDNEQFF. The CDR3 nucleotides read TGCGCCAGCAGCTGGAGAGACAATGAGCAGTTCTTC.

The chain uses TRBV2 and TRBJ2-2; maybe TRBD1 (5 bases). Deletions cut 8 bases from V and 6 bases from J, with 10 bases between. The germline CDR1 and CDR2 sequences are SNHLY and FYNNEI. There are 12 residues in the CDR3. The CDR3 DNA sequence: TGTGCCAGCGCAGGGTTGGCCGGGGAGCTGTTTTTT. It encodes CASAGLAGELFF.

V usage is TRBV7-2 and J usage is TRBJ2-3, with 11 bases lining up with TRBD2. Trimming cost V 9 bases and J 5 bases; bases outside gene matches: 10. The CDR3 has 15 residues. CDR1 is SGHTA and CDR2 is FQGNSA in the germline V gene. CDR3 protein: CASQVSGRAIDTQYF. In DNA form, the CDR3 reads TGTGCCAGTCAAGTTAGCGGGAGGGCCATAGATACGCAGTATTTT.

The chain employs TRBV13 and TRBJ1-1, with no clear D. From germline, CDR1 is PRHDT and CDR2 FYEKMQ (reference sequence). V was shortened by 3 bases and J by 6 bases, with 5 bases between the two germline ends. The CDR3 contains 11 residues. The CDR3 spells CASSFRSEAFF. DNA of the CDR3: TGTGCCAGCAGCTTTCGATCTGAAGCTTTCTTT. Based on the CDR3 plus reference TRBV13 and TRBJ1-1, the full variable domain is AAGVIQSPRHLIKEKRETATLKCYPIPRHDTVYWYQQGPGQDPQFLISFYEKMQSDKGSIPDRFSAQQFSDYHSELNMSSLELGDSALYFCASSFRSEAFFGQGTRLTVV.

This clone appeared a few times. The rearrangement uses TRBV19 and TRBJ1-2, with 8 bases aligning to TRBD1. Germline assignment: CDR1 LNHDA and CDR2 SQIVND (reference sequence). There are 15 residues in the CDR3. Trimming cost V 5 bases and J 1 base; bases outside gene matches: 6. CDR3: CASSHTGGNNYGYTF. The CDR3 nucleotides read TGTGCCAGTAGTCATACAGGGGGGAATAACTATGGCTACACCTTC.

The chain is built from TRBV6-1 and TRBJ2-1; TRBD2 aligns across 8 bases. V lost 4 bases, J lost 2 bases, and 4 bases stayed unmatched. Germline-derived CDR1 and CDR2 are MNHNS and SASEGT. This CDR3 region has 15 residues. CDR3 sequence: CASSAPGLAYNEQFF. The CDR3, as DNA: TGTGCCAGCAGTGCCCCGGGACTAGCCTACAATGAGCAGTTCTTC.

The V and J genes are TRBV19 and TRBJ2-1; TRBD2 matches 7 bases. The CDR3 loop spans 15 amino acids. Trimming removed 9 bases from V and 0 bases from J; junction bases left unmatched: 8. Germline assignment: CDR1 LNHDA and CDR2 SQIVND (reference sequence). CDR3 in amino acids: CASGTTKSSYNEQFF. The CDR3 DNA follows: TGTGCCAGCGGGACTACCAAAAGCTCCTACAATGAGCAGTTCTTC.

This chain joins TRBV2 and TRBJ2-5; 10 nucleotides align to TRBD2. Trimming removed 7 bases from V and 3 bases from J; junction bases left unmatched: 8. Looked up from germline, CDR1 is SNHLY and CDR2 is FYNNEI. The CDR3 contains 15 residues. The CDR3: CASIPATSGKETQYF. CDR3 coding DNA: TGTGCCAGCATTCCCGCCACTAGCGGGAAAGAGACCCAGTACTTC.

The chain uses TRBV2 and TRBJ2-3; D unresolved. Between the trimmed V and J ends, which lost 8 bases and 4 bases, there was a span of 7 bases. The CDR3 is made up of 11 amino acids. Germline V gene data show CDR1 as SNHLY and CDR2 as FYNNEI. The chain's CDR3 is CASGVSDTQYF. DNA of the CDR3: TGTGCCAGCGGCGTCTCAGATACGCAGTATTTT.

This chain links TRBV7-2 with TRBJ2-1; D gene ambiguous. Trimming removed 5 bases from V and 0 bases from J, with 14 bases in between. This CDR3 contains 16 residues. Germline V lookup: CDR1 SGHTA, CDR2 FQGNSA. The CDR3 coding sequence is TGTGCCAGCAGCCCAAAGACTGCCATCTCCTACAATGAGCAGTTCTTC. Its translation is CASSPKTAISYNEQFF.

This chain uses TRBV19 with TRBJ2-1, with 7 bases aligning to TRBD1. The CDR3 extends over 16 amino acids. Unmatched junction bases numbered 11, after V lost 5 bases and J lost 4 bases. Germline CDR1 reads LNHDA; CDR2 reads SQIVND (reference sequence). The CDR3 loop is CASSFVGTAKYNEQFF. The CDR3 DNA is TGTGCCAGTAGTTTTGTCGGGACAGCCAAATACAATGAGCAGTTCTTC.

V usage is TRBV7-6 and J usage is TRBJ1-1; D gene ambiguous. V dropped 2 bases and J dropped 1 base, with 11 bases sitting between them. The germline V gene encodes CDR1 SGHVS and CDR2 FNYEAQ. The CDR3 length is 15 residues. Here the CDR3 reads CASSLFDGGNTEAFF. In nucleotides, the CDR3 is TGTGCCAGCAGCTTATTCGATGGAGGGAACACTGAAGCTTTCTTT.

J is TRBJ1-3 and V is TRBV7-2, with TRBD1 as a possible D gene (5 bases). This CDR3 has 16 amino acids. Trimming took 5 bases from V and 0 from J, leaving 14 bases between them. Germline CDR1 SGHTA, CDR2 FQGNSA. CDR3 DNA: TGTGCCAGCAGCCTGGACGGGGCGAGCTCTGGAAACACCATATATTTT. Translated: CASSLDGASSGNTIYF.

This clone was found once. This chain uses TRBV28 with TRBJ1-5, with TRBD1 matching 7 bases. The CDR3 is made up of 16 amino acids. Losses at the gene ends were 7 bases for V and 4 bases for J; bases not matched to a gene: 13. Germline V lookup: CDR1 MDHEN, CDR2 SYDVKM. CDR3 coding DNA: TGTGCCAGCAAGCCCCCCGGGACAGCTTCAAATCAGCCCCAGCATTTT. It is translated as CASKPPGTASNQPQHF.

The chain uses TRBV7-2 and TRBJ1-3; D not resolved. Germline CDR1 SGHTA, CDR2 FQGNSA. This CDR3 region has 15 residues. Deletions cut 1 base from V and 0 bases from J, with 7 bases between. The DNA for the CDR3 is TGTGCCAGCAGCTTAGGCGTCGTCTCTGGAAACACCATATATTTT. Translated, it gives CASSLGVVSGNTIYF.

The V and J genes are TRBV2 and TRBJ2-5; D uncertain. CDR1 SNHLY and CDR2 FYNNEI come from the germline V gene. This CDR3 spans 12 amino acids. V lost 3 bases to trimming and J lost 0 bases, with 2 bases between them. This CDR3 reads CASSDYQETQYF. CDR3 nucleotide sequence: TGTGCCAGCAGTGACTACCAAGAGACCCAGTACTTC.

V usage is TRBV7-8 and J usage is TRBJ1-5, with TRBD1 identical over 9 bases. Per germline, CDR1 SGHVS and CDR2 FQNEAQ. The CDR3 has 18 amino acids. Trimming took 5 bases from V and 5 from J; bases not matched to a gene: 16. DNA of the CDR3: TGTGCCAGCAGCCCGACTATAGGGACAGGGAGGGGAGATCAGCCCCAGCATTTT. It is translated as CASSPTIGTGRGDQPQHF.

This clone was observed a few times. The CDR3 protein is CASSGQGGTETQYF. The CDR3 nucleotides are TGTGCCAGTAGCGGACAGGGCGGGACTGAGACCCAGTACTTC. The chain combines TRBV19 with TRBJ2-5; 8 nucleotides agree with TRBD1. Germline-derived CDR1 and CDR2 are LNHDA and SQIVND (reference sequence). The V and J ends lost 6 bases and 5 bases, in that order; junction bases with no gene match: 8. There are 14 residues in the CDR3. Drawing the rest from reference TRBV19 and TRBJ2-5, the complete variable domain is DGGITQSPKYLFRKEGQNVTLSCEQNLNHDAMYWYRQDPGQGLRLIYYSQIVNDFQKGDIAEGYSVSREKKESFPLTVTSAQKNPTAFYLCASSGQGGTETQYFGPGTRLLVL.

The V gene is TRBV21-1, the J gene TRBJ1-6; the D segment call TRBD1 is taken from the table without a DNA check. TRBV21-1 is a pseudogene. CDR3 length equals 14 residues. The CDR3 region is CASSKIREGMPLHF. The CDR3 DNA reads TGTGCCAGCAGCAAAATCAGGGAAGGGATGCCCCTCCACTTT.

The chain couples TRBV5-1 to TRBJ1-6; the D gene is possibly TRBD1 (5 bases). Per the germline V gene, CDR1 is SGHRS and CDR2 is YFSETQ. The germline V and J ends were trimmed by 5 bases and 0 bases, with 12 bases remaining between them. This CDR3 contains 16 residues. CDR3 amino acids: CASREGSFSYNSPLHF. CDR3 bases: TGCGCCAGCAGAGAGGGGTCCTTCTCCTATAATTCACCCCTCCACTTT.

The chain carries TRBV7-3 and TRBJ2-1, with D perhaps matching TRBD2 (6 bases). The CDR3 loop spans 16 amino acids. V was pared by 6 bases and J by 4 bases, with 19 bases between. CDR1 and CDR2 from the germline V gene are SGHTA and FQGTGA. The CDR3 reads CASRRATGAAYNEQFF. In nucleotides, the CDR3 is TGTGCCAGCAGGAGGGCAACGGGAGCGGCATACAATGAGCAGTTCTTC. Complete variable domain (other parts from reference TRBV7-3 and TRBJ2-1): GAGVSQTPSNKVTEKGKYVELRCDPISGHTALYWYRQSLGQGPEFLIYFQGTGAADDSGLPNDRFFAVRPEGSVSTLKIQRTERGDSAVYLCASRRATGAAYNEQFFGPGTRLTVL.

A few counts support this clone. CDR3 residues: CASSPKTGSGELFF. CDR3 nucleotide sequence: TGTGCCAGTAGTCCAAAGACAGGGTCCGGGGAGCTGTTTTTT. The V and J genes are TRBV19 and TRBJ2-2; 7 nucleotides match TRBD1. CDR3 size: 14 residues. Per germline, CDR1 LNHDA and CDR2 SQIVND (reference sequence). Trimming cost V 5 bases and J 6 bases; bases outside gene matches: 6.